Below are 10 T cell receptor beta chains sequenced from a single sample in a study of shared clonotypes between healthy human individuals. The table came from immunoSEQ multiplex PCR; TCRdb's copy has only in-frame clones and leaves some out. In the table there are more than 900,000 clones, around 82% of which are singletons. The sequencing input was memory CD4+ T cells from PBMCs. As for subset: CD45RA-negative fraction. These receptor sequences come from a man in his late teens or twenties in good health. Some clones in this sample may be carry-over from other donors' samples.

The V and J genes are TRBV30 and TRBJ2-1; 8 nucleotides align to TRBD2. Losses at the gene ends were 2 bases for V and 0 bases for J; bases not matched to a gene: 6. Germline lookup yields CDR1 GTSNPN and CDR2 SVGIG (reference sequence). The CDR3 is made up of 16 amino acids. CDR3 bases: TGTGCCTGGAGTACGCGACTAGCGAGCTCCTACAATGAGCAGTTCTTC. Residues: CAWSTRLASSYNEQFF.

The genes are TRBV7-2 and TRBJ2-7; a weak D match, TRBD1 (6 bases). V was cut by 5 bases and J by 0 bases, with 17 bases left in between. The CDR3 covers 16 residues. Germline-derived CDR1 and CDR2 are SGHTA and FQGNSA. Here the CDR3 DNA reads TGTGCCAGCAGCCAAAACACAGGGACGGGCTCCTACGAGCAGTACTTC. Residues: CASSQNTGTGSYEQYF.

This chain links TRBV7-9 with TRBJ2-1; 7 bases are shared with TRBD2. The CDR3 spans 15 residues. Looked up from germline, CDR1 is SEHNR and CDR2 is FQNEAQ (reference sequence). Trimming took 5 bases from V and 1 from J; bases not matched to a gene: 5. The DNA of the CDR3 is TGTGCCAGCAGCCCGACCGGGGGGTCCTACAATGAGCAGTTCTTC. This gives the protein CASSPTGGSYNEQFF.

V gene TRBV9 combines with J gene TRBJ2-7; D remains unclear. Germline CDR1 reads SGDLS; CDR2 reads YYNGEE. This CDR3 has 13 residues. Between the trimmed V and J ends, which lost 1 base and 0 bases, there was a span of 5 bases. This chain's CDR3 is CASSVQSSYEQYF. DNA of the CDR3: TGTGCCAGCAGCGTACAATCCTCCTACGAGCAGTACTTC.

The V gene is TRBV5-1, the J gene TRBJ2-5; 7 nucleotides agree with TRBD1. CDR3 length: 15 amino acids. Germline V gene lookup returns CDR1 SGHRS and CDR2 YFSETQ. The J segment lost 0 bases and the V segment lost 4 bases, leaving 6 bases of the junction unmatched. The CDR3 sequence: CASSLRGQNQETQYF. The CDR3 DNA is TGCGCCAGCAGCCTCCGGGGACAGAACCAAGAGACCCAGTACTTC.

The chain employs TRBV5-1 and TRBJ2-7; 7 bases line up with TRBD2. V lost 5 bases and J lost 0; bases outside the gene matches: 5. The CDR3 covers 14 residues. Germline-derived CDR1 and CDR2 are SGHRS and YFSETQ. For the CDR3, the DNA is TGCGCCAGCAGTCAGCGGGACTTCTCCTACGAGCAGTACTTC. It yields the protein CASSQRDFSYEQYF.

This clone turned up a few times. This chain joins TRBV15 and TRBJ1-2; D possibly corresponds to TRBD1 (5 bases). The CDR3 contains 14 residues. Germline V lookup: CDR1 LNHNV, CDR2 YYDKDF (reference sequence). V gave up 3 bases and J gave up 1 base, with 9 bases separating them. DNA of the CDR3: TGTGCCACCAGCAGGGACAAGATTAACTATGGCTACACCTTC. Its protein product is CATSRDKINYGYTF.

This clone has a handful of counts. The CDR3 DNA reads as TGTACCAGCAGCTTTGCCCCCCCTAGCACAGATACGCAGTATTTT. Translation: CTSSFAPPSTDTQYF. The chain combines TRBV12-1 with TRBJ2-3; the table's TRBD2 call for D was not verified on the DNA. TRBV12-1 constitutes a pseudogene. CDR3 size: 15 residues.

The chain is built from TRBV10-3 and TRBJ2-7, with D uncertain. The CDR3 contains 17 residues. The V end was cut by 3 bases, the J end by 7 bases, with 25 bases between. Germline CDR1 reads ENHRY; CDR2 reads SYGVKD. The CDR3, as DNA: TGTGCCATCAGTGACCAGAAAGCGACAATGCCCGTAGTTGAGCAGTACTTC. Its protein is CAISDQKATMPVVEQYF.

The J gene is TRBJ2-3, the V gene TRBV5-1, with 9 bases that match TRBD2. The CDR3 runs to 17 residues. Germline values: CDR1 SGHRS, CDR2 YFSETQ. Germline trimming cut 5 bases from V and 0 bases from J; bases unmatched to any gene: 10. The CDR3 DNA follows: TGCGCCAGCAGTAGCGGCGCGGGAGGGCCGAGCACAGATACGCAGTATTTT. This codes for CASSSGAGGPSTDTQYF.